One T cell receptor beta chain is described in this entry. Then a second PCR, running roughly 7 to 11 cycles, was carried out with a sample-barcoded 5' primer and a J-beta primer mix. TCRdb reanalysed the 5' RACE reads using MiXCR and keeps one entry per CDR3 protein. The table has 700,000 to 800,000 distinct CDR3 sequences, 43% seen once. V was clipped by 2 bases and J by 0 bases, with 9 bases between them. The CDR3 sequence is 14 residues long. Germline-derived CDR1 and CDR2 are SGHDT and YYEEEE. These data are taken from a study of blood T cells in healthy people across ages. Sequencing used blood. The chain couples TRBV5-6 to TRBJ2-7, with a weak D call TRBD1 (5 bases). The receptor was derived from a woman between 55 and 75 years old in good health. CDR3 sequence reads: CASSFQGGSYEQYF. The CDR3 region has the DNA TGTGCCAGCAGCTTCCAGGGTGGCTCCTACGAGCAGTACTTC.